This T cell receptor beta chain originates from a study of beta chain features in type 1 diabetes (dated by TCRdb to 2016 to 2019). Study-wide context: Mean age, gender distribution, total cell number and subset yield did not differ between patients and healthy donors. Across all samples, fewer than 110,000,000 sorted cells were examined, and cell number per subset correlated strongly with RNA yield. In the study, recently diagnosed type 1 diabetes patients and matched healthy donors were compared on the TCRB repertoires of their sorted circulating CD4+ T cell subsets. Naive and central memory subsets were obtained from all 30 or so donors, but regulatory and stem cell-like memory subsets were isolated from only 8 patients and roughly 8 healthy donors. What the study reported, not specific to this receptor: PCR might favor shorter templates, but patient and control samples were amplified and corrected together, so any skew would affect both groups equally. Because cDNA was sequenced instead of genomic DNA, highly expressing activated cells could be over-represented, though the groups showed no difference in activation or CD3 levels. A moderate but significant shortening of TCRB CDR3 length was observed in type 1 diabetes patients in all four CD4+ subsets. Only small numbers of individuals were included in the HLA sub-analyses, which left unresolved whether HLA type had any influence on TCRB rearrangement. At VDJ recombination sites, type 1 diabetes patients had fewer insertions and more deleted nucleotides, which implies abnormalities in thymic rearrangement. The naive, central memory and regulatory TCRB repertoires appeared to resemble one another more closely among patients than among healthy donors.

The entire isolated RNA was reverse transcribed using the High Capacity cDNA Reverse Transcription Kit, and thus expressed TCRB transcripts were sequenced. Deep immunoSEQ sequencing was performed on naive, central memory and regulatory T cell samples, with an average of approximately 4 million total reads per sample. Sorted cells were lysed in RLT buffer and RNA was extracted with DNase-treated RNeasy Micro or Mini kits, depending on cell number. To prevent cross-contamination, every cell subset was processed on its own, while patient and healthy donor samples were processed together. The immunoSEQ multiplex PCR was used to amplify TCRB sequences from cDNA, yielding 87-bp fragments that span the CDR3 region. Sequencing of the amplicons was done on the Illumina HiSeq platform. Turning to the authors' computational methods: PCR bias was computationally corrected using synthetic template baselines, reads within Hamming distance 2 were collapsed, and singletons that could not be merged were discarded. By aligning reads against IMGT, V, D and J genes, CDR3 length, and insertions or deletions at six rearrangement sites were assigned. Clonotype counts were normalized to sorted cell number within each subset before computing true diversity and Gini coefficients with the tcR R package. The overlap coefficient, calculated on TCRB nucleotide sequences, was used to measure repertoire sharing. Out-of-frame TCRB sequences from naive cells were analyzed as a proxy for the pre-selection repertoire. In TCRdb, the immuneACCESS table is reduced to in-frame sequences with V and J assigned. These tables do not hold every clone; where another copy was compared, an unresolved V gene accounts for under half, and the others remain unexplained. V, J and clone size are those of that table, while D and trimming were read from the DNA. The sample profile shows roughly 260,000 clones; 20% of them were found once. Less than 0.035% of the sample comes from the top ten.

Each donor gave one peripheral blood draw, averaging approximately 120 mL, which was collected into heparinised tubes. A BD FACSAria II was used to sort naive, central memory, regulatory and stem cell-like memory CD4+ T cells with a panel that included CD45RO, CCR7, CD25, CD127, CD95 and CD27. A purity above 98% was achieved for all sorted populations. PBMCs were isolated right away by Lymphoprep density gradient centrifugation and were stained directly, without culture. So that batch effects would be minimized, each experiment stained and sorted samples in pairs, pairing one healthy donor with one patient. From a lookup of the germline V gene (reference sequence), CDR1 and CDR2 are MNHEY and SMNVEV. Relative to germline, V is 4 bases shorter and J is 0 bases shorter, with 10 bases between their ends. The CDR3 contains 16 residues, cysteine and phenylalanine counted. Left in the record is the CDR3 DNA by itself, 48 bases read in frame from the first base.

Worth noting for this clone: There is no known antigen for this receptor. No much larger clone exists at a distance of one base, and base qualities are not known.

This sequence uses TRBV27 and TRBJ2-6; no D gene call is confident. The material sequenced was naive CD4+ T cells from blood. This sample's cell subset or site label indicates: true naive CD4+ T cells. The clonotype was recovered from a woman aged 35 to 49 with type 1 diabetes. The bases read TGTGCCAGCAGTTCCCCCCAATTCTCTGGGGCCAACGTCCTGACTTTC. It translates as CASSSPQFSGANVLTF.